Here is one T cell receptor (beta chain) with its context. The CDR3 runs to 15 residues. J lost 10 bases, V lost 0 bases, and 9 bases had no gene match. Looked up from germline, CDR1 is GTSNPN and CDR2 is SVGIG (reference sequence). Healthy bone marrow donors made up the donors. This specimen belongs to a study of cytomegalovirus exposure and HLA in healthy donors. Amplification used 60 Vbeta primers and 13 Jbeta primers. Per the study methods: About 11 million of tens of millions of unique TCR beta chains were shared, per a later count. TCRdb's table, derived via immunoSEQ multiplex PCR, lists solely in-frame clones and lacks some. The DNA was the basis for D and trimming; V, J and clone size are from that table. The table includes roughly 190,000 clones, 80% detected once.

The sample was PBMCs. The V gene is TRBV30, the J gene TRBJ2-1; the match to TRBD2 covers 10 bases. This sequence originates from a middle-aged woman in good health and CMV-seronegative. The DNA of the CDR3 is TGTGCCTGGAGTGTTCGGATAGCGGGAGGCGCAGAGCAGTTCTTC. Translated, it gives CAWSVRIAGGAEQFF.